The 5 T cell receptor beta chains below all came from one sample that was sequenced in a study of graft-versus-host responses after intestinal transplantation. Produced via immunoSEQ multiplex PCR; TCRdb's table is partial and in-frame only. The table shows more than 50,000 clones, with under 95% occurring only once. The sequences come from PBMCs, collected around 120 days after intestinal transplantation. Receptors originate from a human patient who received an intestinal transplant, so some T cells may come from the graft donor.

Here the CDR3 DNA reads TGTGCCAGCAGCTTAGTTCAGGGCGACGAAAAACTGTTTTTT. Its protein product is CASSLVQGDEKLFF. J is TRBJ1-4 and V is TRBV7-9; weak D call: TRBD1 (5 bases). Germline V gene data show CDR1 as SEHNR and CDR2 as FQNEAQ (reference sequence). The CDR3 extends over 14 amino acids. The V end was cut by 1 base, the J end by 8 bases, with 11 bases between. Full variable domain (missing parts from reference TRBV7-9 and TRBJ1-4): DTGVSQNPRHKITKRGQNVTFRCDPISEHNRLYWYRQTLGQGPEFLTYFQNEAQLEKSRLLSDRFSAERPKGSFSTLEIQRTEQGDSAMYLCASSLVQGDEKLFFGSGTQLSVL.

The rearrangement links TRBV5-4 to TRBJ1-1, with a weak D call TRBD1 (6 bases). Germline V gives CDR1 SGHNT, CDR2 YYREEE (reference sequence). This CDR3 is built from 15 residues. V lost 3 bases and J 4 bases, leaving 16 bases between the germline ends. CDR3 DNA sequence: TGTGCCAGCAGCTGGGCTAACAGGGTGGTCACTGAAGCTTTCTTT. Residues: CASSWANRVVTEAFF.

This rearrangement joins TRBV5-1 to TRBJ1-6, with D possibly being TRBD1 (5 bases). CDR1 SGHRS and CDR2 YFSETQ come from the germline V gene. V was shortened by 5 bases and J by 5 bases, with 11 bases between the two germline ends. The CDR3 consists of 14 residues. CDR3 sequence reads: CASSGTGDNSPLHF. CDR3 nucleotide sequence: TGCGCCAGCAGTGGGACGGGAGATAATTCACCCCTCCACTTT.

The chain employs TRBV28 and TRBJ1-1; possible D gene TRBD1, 6 bases. CDR1 and CDR2 (germline): MDHEN, SYDVKM. Trimming took off 7 bases at V and 4 bases at J, with 16 bases between the two ends. This CDR3 is 14 amino acids long. The CDR3 spells CASIYGGGGTEAFF. The DNA for the CDR3 is TGTGCCAGCATCTACGGGGGAGGGGGCACTGAAGCTTTCTTT.

V is TRBV9 and J is TRBJ2-7, with 11 bases identical to TRBD1. V was clipped by 0 bases and J by 2 bases; unmatched bases: 7. The germline V gene encodes CDR1 SGDLS and CDR2 YYNGEE. The CDR3 length is 17 residues. The CDR3 loop is CASSVGVGTGGAYEQYF. The CDR3 DNA is TGTGCCAGCAGCGTAGGCGTCGGGACAGGGGGTGCCTACGAGCAGTACTTC.